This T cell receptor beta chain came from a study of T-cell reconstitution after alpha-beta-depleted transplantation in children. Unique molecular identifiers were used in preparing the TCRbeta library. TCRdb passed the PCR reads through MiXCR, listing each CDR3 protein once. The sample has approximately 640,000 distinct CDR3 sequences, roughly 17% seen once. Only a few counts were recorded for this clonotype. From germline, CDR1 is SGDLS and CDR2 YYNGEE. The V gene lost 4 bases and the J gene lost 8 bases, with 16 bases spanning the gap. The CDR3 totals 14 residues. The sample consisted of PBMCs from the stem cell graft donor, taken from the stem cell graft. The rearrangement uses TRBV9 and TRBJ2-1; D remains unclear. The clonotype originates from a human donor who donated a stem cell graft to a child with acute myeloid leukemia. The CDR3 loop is CASSPRLVVDEQFF. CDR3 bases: TGTGCCAGCAGCCCCCGGCTGGTGGTCGATGAGCAGTTCTTC. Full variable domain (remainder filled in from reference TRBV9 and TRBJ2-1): DSGVTQTPKHLITATGQRVTLRCSPRSGDLSVYWYQQSLDQGLQFLIQYYNGEERAKGNILERFSAQQFPDLHSELNLSSLELGDSALYFCASSPRLVVDEQFFGPGTRLTVL.